Below are 21 T cell receptor beta chains sequenced from a single sample in a study of blood T cell repertoires in COVID-19. The method was immunoSEQ multiplex PCR; TCRdb's version includes in-frame clones alone and lacks a portion of them. This table has under 250,000 clones, just over 85% appearing once. The sample comprised peripheral blood. The receptors stem from a man in his forties or fifties with COVID-19, enrolled during active disease.

A few counts support this clone. The gene calls are TRBV5-6 and TRBJ1-5; unclear D gene. Germline V CDR1 and CDR2: SGHDT, YYEEEE. The length of the CDR3 is 14 residues. V was clipped by 4 bases and J by 0 bases, with 8 bases between them. This CDR3 reads CASSVLASNQPQHF. CDR3 sequence (DNA): TGTGCCAGCAGCGTGTTAGCTAGCAATCAGCCCCAGCATTTT. Full variable domain (missing parts from reference TRBV5-6 and TRBJ1-5): DAGVTQSPTHLIKTRGQQVTLRCSPKSGHDTVSWYQQALGQGPQFIFQYYEEEERQRGNFPDRFSGHQFPNYSSELNVNALLLGDSALYLCASSVLASNQPQHFGDGTRLSIL.

The rearrangement joins TRBV6-5 to TRBJ2-3; 9 bases agree with TRBD2. This CDR3 region has 15 residues. V lost 2 bases to trimming and J lost 2 bases; unmatched junction nucleotides: 2. CDR1 and CDR2 from the germline V gene are MNHEY and SVGAGI. Here the CDR3 reads CASSYAGGTTDTQYF. The CDR3 DNA reads TGTGCCAGCAGTTACGCGGGGGGGACCACAGATACGCAGTATTTT.

The rearrangement uses TRBV7-9 and TRBJ2-7; maybe TRBD2 (6 bases). The CDR3 has 14 amino acids. V was shortened by 4 bases and J by 7 bases, with 17 bases between the two germline ends. Germline CDR1 and CDR2: SEHNR and FQNEAQ (reference sequence). The CDR3 DNA reads TGTGCCAGCAGCTCTTCCCGCCGGGCGGGGGAGCAGTACTTC. Amino acids: CASSSSRRAGEQYF.

V is TRBV6-5 and J is TRBJ2-7, with D maybe TRBD2 (5 bases). Looked up from germline, CDR1 is MNHEY and CDR2 is SVGAGI. There are 14 residues in the CDR3. V was pared by 5 bases and J by 1 base, with 12 bases between. CDR3 residues: CASSTGLGSYEQYF. Here the CDR3 DNA reads TGTGCCAGCAGTACCGGACTGGGGTCCTACGAGCAGTACTTC.

The chain recombines TRBV11-2 with TRBJ2-5; 9 bases align to TRBD1. Trimming at V came to 5 bases and at J to 7 bases, leaving 8 bases not matched to a gene. From germline, CDR1 is SGHAT and CDR2 FQNNGV. There are 14 residues in the CDR3. The CDR3 region has the DNA TGTGCCAGCAGCCCTAACAGGGGGCCCCTGACCCAGTACTTC. Amino acid sequence: CASSPNRGPLTQYF.

This chain uses TRBV18 with TRBJ2-2, with D maybe TRBD2 (6 bases). There are 16 residues in the CDR3. Per the germline V gene, CDR1 is KGHSH and CDR2 is LQKENI. The V gene lost 3 bases and the J gene lost 5 bases, with 16 bases spanning the gap. CDR3 sequence reads: CASSPLWGVWTGELFF. The CDR3 DNA reads as TGTGCCAGCTCACCCCTTTGGGGGGTATGGACCGGGGAGCTGTTTTTT.

This chain joins TRBV29-1 and TRBJ2-1, with a tentative D call TRBD1 (7 bases). Trimming took 4 bases from V and 5 from J, leaving 12 bases between them. Germline V lookup: CDR1 SQVTM, CDR2 ANQGSEA. The CDR3 totals 13 residues. Written as DNA, the CDR3 is TGCAGCGTTGCAGGGGGGCCAAACAATGAGCAGTTCTTC. Amino acids: CSVAGGPNNEQFF.

The rearrangement uses TRBV19 and TRBJ1-2, with D possibly TRBD1 on 6 matching bases. CDR1 and CDR2 (germline): LNHDA, SQIVND (reference sequence). Trimming stripped 8 bases from V and 0 bases from J, with 16 bases between. The CDR3 has 15 amino acids. CDR3 region: CASVLRDTANYGYTF. The CDR3, as DNA: TGTGCCAGTGTGTTACGGGACACAGCTAACTATGGCTACACCTTC.

This clone appeared a single time. The rearrangement uses TRBV27 and TRBJ1-6, with D possibly being TRBD1 (6 bases). V was trimmed by 7 bases and J by 7 bases, leaving 8 bases between them. This CDR3 has 12 amino acids. CDR1 and CDR2 from the germline V gene are MNHEY and SMNVEV (reference sequence). Written as DNA, the CDR3 is TGTGCCAGCAAAACAGGGAATTCACCCCTCCACTTT. Its protein is CASKTGNSPLHF.

The chain is built from TRBV28 and TRBJ2-7; 8 bases line up with TRBD1. This CDR3 region has 13 residues. The germline CDR1 and CDR2 sequences are MDHEN and SYDVKM. The trim removed 8 bases at V and 10 bases at J, leaving 13 bases unmatched. Here the CDR3 DNA reads TGTGCCAGCGGACGGGGACAGGCCCTCCCCCAGTACTTC. It encodes CASGRGQALPQYF.

The CDR3 spells CASSLTPESGAFF. In DNA form, the CDR3 reads TGTGCCAGCAGCTTAACGCCGGAATCGGGGGCTTTCTTT. The chain has TRBV7-3 and TRBJ1-1; D is undetermined. There are 13 residues in the CDR3. V was pared by 0 bases and J by 11 bases, with 13 bases between. The germline CDR1 and CDR2 sequences are SGHTA and FQGTGA. Based on the CDR3 plus reference TRBV7-3 and TRBJ1-1, the full variable domain is GAGVSQTPSNKVTEKGKYVELRCDPISGHTALYWYRQSLGQGPEFLIYFQGTGAADDSGLPNDRFFAVRPEGSVSTLKIQRTERGDSAVYLCASSLTPESGAFFGQGTRLTVV.

The V call is TRBV18, the J call TRBJ1-1; perhaps TRBD1 as D (6 bases). CDR1 is KGHSH, CDR2 LQKENI, per germline. The ends were cut back, 2 bases at V and 2 bases at J, with 12 bases in the middle. CDR3 length: 15 amino acids. The CDR3 loop reads CASSPSVQGNTEAFF. CDR3 nucleotide sequence: TGTGCCAGCTCACCATCGGTACAGGGTAACACTGAAGCTTTCTTT.

This clone was seen repeatedly, ten times or more. V gene TRBV30 combines with J gene TRBJ1-2; D gene unclear. Germline values: CDR1 GTSNPN, CDR2 SVGIG (reference sequence). The CDR3 length is 12 residues. The V end was cut by 0 bases, the J end by 4 bases, with 6 bases between. The CDR3 coding sequence is TGTGCCTGGAGTGTACTCTCCTATGGCTACACCTTC. Translated: CAWSVLSYGYTF. The full variable domain, with the rest looked up from reference TRBV30 and TRBJ1-2, is SQTIHQWPATLVQPVGSPLSLECTVEGTSNPNLYWYRQAAGRGLQLLFYSVGIGQISSEVPQNLSASRPQDRQFILSSKKLLLSDSGFYLCAWSVLSYGYTFGSGTRLTVV.

The rearrangement uses TRBV5-1 and TRBJ1-4; no reliable D call. This CDR3 is built from 15 residues. The germline V and J ends were trimmed by 0 bases and 8 bases, with 14 bases remaining between them. Germline V CDR1 and CDR2: SGHRS, YFSETQ. CDR3 sequence reads: CASSLDGGMGEKLFF. The CDR3 nucleotides read TGCGCCAGCAGCTTGGATGGAGGGATGGGCGAAAAACTGTTTTTT.

CDR3 nucleotides: TGCAGCGTTGAATCCCCGTCCCTAGCGGGAATCGCCTACGAGCAGTACTTC. This gives the protein CSVESPSLAGIAYEQYF. J is TRBJ2-7 and V is TRBV29-1; TRBD2 matches 9 bases. Germline loops: CDR1 SQVTM, CDR2 ANQGSEA. The length of the CDR3 is 17 residues. V gave up 2 bases and J gave up 2 bases; unmatched junction bases: 13.

The J gene is TRBJ1-1, the V gene TRBV18; the D gene is possibly TRBD1 (5 bases). Trimming shortened V by 3 bases and J by 3 bases, and 14 bases separated the two germline ends. Germline lookup yields CDR1 KGHSH and CDR2 LQKENI. The CDR3 covers 15 residues. CDR3 DNA sequence: TGTGCCAGCTCACCGGAGTGGGGCTGGGACACTGAAGCTTTCTTT. Its protein product is CASSPEWGWDTEAFF.

V and J are TRBV6-6 and TRBJ1-1; TRBD1 matches 7 bases. The CDR3 length is 14 residues. V lost 5 bases, J lost 0 bases, and 3 bases stayed unmatched. Germline V CDR1 and CDR2: MNHNY, SVGAGI (reference sequence). CDR3: CASSRGQMNTEAFF. In DNA, the CDR3 is TGTGCCAGCAGTCGGGGACAGATGAACACTGAAGCTTTCTTT.

The J gene is TRBJ2-5, the V gene TRBV19; 11 bases are shared with TRBD1. This CDR3 has 14 residues. CDR1 and CDR2 from the germline V gene are LNHDA and SQIVND (reference sequence). V lost 4 bases and J lost 6; bases outside the gene matches: 4. The CDR3 here is CASSRDRGGKTQYF. The CDR3 DNA follows: TGTGCCAGTAGTAGGGACAGGGGGGGGAAGACCCAGTACTTC.

V gene TRBV28 combines with J gene TRBJ1-4, with a tentative D call TRBD1 (5 bases). V lost 6 bases, J lost 8 bases, and 16 bases lay in between. The germline V gene encodes CDR1 MDHEN and CDR2 SYDVKM. The CDR3 runs 14 residues. The CDR3: CASSLGGIGEKLFF. CDR3 coding DNA: TGTGCCAGCAGCCTCGGGGGGATCGGGGAAAAACTGTTTTTT.

V is TRBV3-1 (or the pseudogene TRBV3-2) and J is TRBJ1-6; 7 bases align to TRBD1. V was pared by 4 bases and J by 8 bases, with 5 bases of the junction left unmatched. Germline lookup yields CDR1 LGHDT and CDR2 YNNKEL (reference sequence). CDR3 size: 14 residues. This CDR3 reads CASSLTGRDSPLHF. DNA of the CDR3: TGTGCCAGCAGCCTGACAGGGCGGGATTCACCCCTCCACTTT.

The V call is TRBV7-8, the J call TRBJ2-7, with D tentatively TRBD1 (5 bases). The CDR3 is made up of 14 amino acids. The V gene lost 1 base and the J gene lost 3 bases, with 10 bases spanning the gap. Germline values: CDR1 SGHVS, CDR2 FQNEAQ. CDR3 nucleotides: TGTGCCAGCAGCTTAGTCGGTACAGGCTACGAGCAGTACTTC. The encoded protein is CASSLVGTGYEQYF.